One sample yielded the 5 T cell receptor beta chains listed below, sequenced in a study of OX40 agonist ivuxolimab in advanced cancers. Generated by immunoSEQ multiplex PCR, the TCRdb table keeps only in-frame clones and is missing some. The sample holds approximately 23,000 clones; about 86% are singletons and the top ten take about 23%. The material sequenced was CD4+ or CD8+ T cells sorted from blood, taken in a trial of the OX40 agonist ivuxolimab. All receptors derive from an adult with an advanced solid tumor such as melanoma, head and neck, liver or kidney cancer.

V and J are TRBV7-2 and TRBJ2-7; no firm D call. CDR3 length equals 12 residues. Germline V lookup: CDR1 SGHTA, CDR2 FQGNSA. Trimming cost V 0 bases and J 6 bases, with 6 bases left between them. CDR3 protein: CASSLAGFEQYF. For the CDR3, the DNA is TGTGCCAGCAGCTTAGCGGGGTTCGAGCAGTACTTC.

Turning to this clone: A junction boundary mismatches the germline segment, possibly from a read error. V and J are TRBV4-3 and TRBJ2-5; no reliable D call. This CDR3 has 15 residues. In germline, CDR1 is LGHNA, CDR2 YSLEER. Here the CDR3 reads CASSQVVRRQGTQYF. DNA of the CDR3: TGCGCCAGCAGCCAAGTCGTCCGGCGGCAAGGGACCCAGTACTTC.

The chain uses TRBV27 and TRBJ2-1; D remains ambiguous. V was shortened by 2 bases and J by 4 bases, with 9 bases between the two germline ends. Germline-derived CDR1 and CDR2 are MNHEY and SMNVEV (reference sequence). The CDR3 length is 14 residues. As DNA, the CDR3 is TGTGCCAGCAGTTTAGGGTTGGGTTACAATGAGCAGTTCTTC. Encoded protein: CASSLGLGYNEQFF.

The chain uses TRBV11-3 and TRBJ2-3, with TRBD2 identical over 12 bases. With V trimmed by 5 bases and J by 6 bases, 9 bases remained unmatched. The CDR3 is 16 amino acids. The germline V gene encodes CDR1 SGHNT and CDR2 YENEEA. The CDR3 sequence is CASSARLAGETDTQYF. CDR3 nucleotides: TGTGCCAGCAGCGCTCGACTAGCGGGAGAAACGGATACGCAGTATTTT.

J is TRBJ2-7 and V is TRBV19; D unresolved. This CDR3 has 13 residues. V was cut by 5 bases and J by 3 bases, with 11 bases left in between. The germline gives CDR1 LNHDA, CDR2 SQIVND (reference sequence). DNA of the CDR3: TGTGCCAGTAGTGCCGGACCAAACTACGAGCAGTACTTC. Its translation: CASSAGPNYEQYF. Complete variable domain (other parts from reference TRBV19 and TRBJ2-7): DGGITQSPKYLFRKEGQNVTLSCEQNLNHDAMYWYRQDPGQGLRLIYYSQIVNDFQKGDIAEGYSVSREKKESFPLTVTSAQKNPTAFYLCASSAGPNYEQYFGPGTRLTVT.